This note documents a single T cell receptor (beta chain) sequence. Its antigen remains unknown. The sample originates from a study of CD8+ T cells in alopecia areata. At the level of the study: Those treated were given oral tofacitinib at 5 to 10 mg twice daily.

The CDR3 length is 14 residues. Trimming removed 1 base from V and 5 bases from J, with 10 bases in between. The germline gives CDR1 SGHVS, CDR2 FQNEAQ. Extraction of RNA preceded its reverse transcription into cDNA, which served as the sequencing template. This table comes from immunoSEQ multiplex PCR, and its TCRdb copy is limited to in-frame clones, with some not included. This table has about 99,000 clones, 70% to 90% appearing once. Treatment denoted: oral pan-JAK inhibitor, 5-10 mg twice daily. Cell sorting was applied to PBMCs, and CD4+ and CD8+ T cells were collected. Study conclusions and caveats: Higher clonality and more expanded CD8+ clones appeared in lesional than normal scalp.

This sequence originates from a human donor with alopecia areata. V is TRBV7-8 and J is TRBJ2-3, with D unclear. Sequencing used CD8+ T cells sorted from blood, obtained at approximately week 31, from a patient treated with tofacitinib. The CDR3 DNA sequence: TGTGCCAGCAGCTTAGAGGGCAGACAAGATACGCAGTATTTT. Protein: CASSLEGRQDTQYF.